The 4 T cell receptor beta chains presented below share a single source sample, sequenced in a study of T cells in Graves' hyperthyroidism and ophthalmopathy. RNA transcripts yielded amplified TCR beta CDR3 regions. A first-round RT-PCR of the TCR CDR3 used the HTBI primer set. TCRdb called the multiplex PCR reads again in MiXCR, with one record for every CDR3 protein. Of 500,000 or so distinct CDR3 sequences in the sample, roughly 17% were seen once. The sequenced material came from blood. These receptors all stem from a woman under 30 with Graves' ophthalmopathy.

This clonotype was picked up a small number of times. The chain employs TRBV28 and TRBJ2-3, with 10 bases matching TRBD2. The germline V gene has CDR1 MDHEN and CDR2 SYDVKM. The V segment lost 3 bases and the J segment 5 bases; nucleotides outside the gene matches: 8. The CDR3 length is 16 residues. The CDR3: CASSFAAGGPVDTQYF. The DNA of the CDR3 is TGTGCCAGCAGTTTCGCAGCGGGAGGGCCGGTAGATACGCAGTATTTT.

This clonotype was counted between two and nine times. The gene calls are TRBV20-1 and TRBJ2-5, with D possibly matching TRBD2 (6 bases). With 4 bases removed from V and 8 bases from J, the gap between germline ends came to 8 bases. Germline CDR1 DFQATT, CDR2 SNEGSKA (reference sequence). The CDR3 loop spans 10 amino acids. The CDR3 nucleotides read TGCAGTGCTAAAGCGGGTACCCAGTACTTC. This sequence encodes CSAKAGTQYF.

This clonotype has ten or more counts. The rearrangement uses TRBV5-1 and TRBJ2-1; 10 positions match TRBD2. There are 15 residues in the CDR3. CDR1 and CDR2 (germline): SGHRS, YFSETQ. V was clipped by 0 bases and J by 6 bases; unmatched bases: 3. CDR3 loop: CASSLVAGGANEQFF. DNA for the CDR3: TGCGCCAGCAGCTTGGTAGCGGGAGGTGCCAATGAGCAGTTCTTC.

This clonotype was seen a handful of times. The chain carries TRBV13 and TRBJ2-1; 9 nucleotides agree with TRBD1. Germline values: CDR1 PRHDT, CDR2 FYEKMQ (reference sequence). The CDR3 sequence is 16 residues long. V lost 5 bases to trimming and J lost 7 bases; unmatched junction nucleotides: 12. The CDR3 protein is CASSTGGGGRGNEQFF. DNA for the CDR3: TGTGCCAGCAGCACAGGGGGCGGCGGGAGAGGGAATGAGCAGTTCTTC.